The 25 T cell receptor beta chains below were found in one sample sequenced in a study of CD4 T cells in relation to SARS-CoV-2 and coronaviruses (dated by TCRdb to the early 2020s). The library came from the immunoSEQ multiplex PCR assay. TCRdb re-hosts the immuneACCESS table, in-frame sequences only. Its copies lack some clones; in the studies checked, an unresolved V gene accounts for under half of them, and the cause for the rest is not known. The sample profile shows approximately 39,000 clones; more than 60% of them were found once. Around 20% of the sample belongs to the ten largest clones. These receptors' targets are unknown. Sequences were obtained from memory CD4+ T cells from PBMCs, cultured in vitro. What the cell subset or site label conveys for this sample: memory (non-naive) CD4+ T cells. Every receptor here comes from an adult with COVID-19.

The genes are TRBV19 and TRBJ2-3; 11 bases match TRBD2. Germline CDR1 is LNHDA and CDR2 is SQIVND (reference sequence). The V gene end was trimmed by 4 bases and the J gene end by 1 base; junction bases not matched to a gene: 4. This CDR3 contains 16 residues. The CDR3 sequence: CASSKLAGVGTDTQYF. The CDR3 DNA follows: TGTGCCAGTAGTAAACTAGCGGGAGTGGGCACAGATACGCAGTATTTT.

The chain has TRBV5-6 and TRBJ2-1, with no clear D. The V end was cut by 6 bases, the J end by 6 bases, with 19 bases between. The CDR3 covers 15 residues. From germline, CDR1 is SGHDT and CDR2 YYEEEE. The CDR3 loop reads CASNQGWTPRNEQFF. DNA for the CDR3: TGTGCCAGCAACCAAGGATGGACCCCGCGCAATGAGCAGTTCTTC.

The V and J genes are TRBV27 and TRBJ2-7; 7 bases align to TRBD1. Germline CDR1 MNHEY, CDR2 SMNVEV (reference sequence). The CDR3 has 13 amino acids. V gave up 5 bases and J gave up 3 bases; unmatched junction bases: 4. CDR3 residues: CASSRQGIYEQYF. CDR3 sequence (DNA): TGTGCCAGCAGTAGACAGGGAATCTACGAGCAGTACTTC.

The chain links TRBV2 to TRBJ2-1; D uncertain. Germline assignment: CDR1 SNHLY and CDR2 FYNNEI. The CDR3 extends over 10 amino acids. Trimming shortened V by 7 bases and J by 9 bases, and 7 bases separated the two germline ends. The CDR3, as DNA: TGTGCCAGCATGGAGTTTGAGCAGTTCTTC. Translating gives CASMEFEQFF.

The CDR3 DNA follows: TGTGCCAGCAGTTACTCTGTGGCCTACGAGCAGTACTTC. Translating it yields CASSYSVAYEQYF. The chain combines TRBV6-5 with TRBJ2-7; D unresolved. This CDR3 has 13 residues. Germline CDR1 and CDR2: MNHEY and SVGAGI. The V gene lost 0 bases and the J gene lost 2 bases, with 5 bases spanning the gap.

This rearrangement joins TRBV6-6 to TRBJ1-4; D is undetermined. Trimming removed 6 bases from V and 8 bases from J, with 13 bases in between. This CDR3 is 13 amino acids long. CDR1 and CDR2 (germline): MNHNY, SVGAGI (reference sequence). The DNA for the CDR3 is TGTGCCAGCAGCCAAAGATTGGGCGAAAAACTGTTTTTT. This gives the protein CASSQRLGEKLFF.

The chain has TRBV7-3 and TRBJ2-2; TRBD2 matches at 10 bases. Germline CDR1 SGHTA, CDR2 FQGTGA. J lost 7 bases, V lost 4 bases, and 3 bases had no gene match. There are 14 residues in the CDR3. CDR3 amino acids: CASSSAGGYGELFF. The CDR3, as DNA: TGTGCCAGCAGCTCAGCGGGAGGGTACGGGGAGCTGTTTTTT. Complete variable domain (other parts from reference TRBV7-3 and TRBJ2-2): GAGVSQTPSNKVTEKGKYVELRCDPISGHTALYWYRQSLGQGPEFLIYFQGTGAADDSGLPNDRFFAVRPEGSVSTLKIQRTERGDSAVYLCASSSAGGYGELFFGEGSRLTVL.

The V call is TRBV24-1, the J call TRBJ2-7; 12 positions match TRBD2. The CDR3 is 16 amino acids. The germline gives CDR1 KGHDR, CDR2 SFDVKD. Trimming at V came to 6 bases and at J to 6 bases, leaving 11 bases not matched to a gene. CDR3 loop: CATSLAGGPWQGEQYF. Here the CDR3 DNA reads TGTGCCACCAGTCTAGCGGGAGGGCCTTGGCAGGGCGAGCAGTACTTC.

The chain links TRBV2 to TRBJ2-1; TRBD2 agrees at 7 bases. Germline V gene lookup returns CDR1 SNHLY and CDR2 FYNNEI. The CDR3 is 14 amino acids. V dropped 11 bases and J dropped 6; count of bases not matched to a gene: 13. In DNA form, the CDR3 reads TGTGCCCGTGAAGGGCGGGAGCAGGGCAATGAGCAGTTCTTC. It is translated as CAREGREQGNEQFF.

This chain connects TRBV11-3 to TRBJ2-1; maybe TRBD2 (6 bases). The CDR3 runs to 14 residues. The germline CDR1 and CDR2 sequences are SGHNT and YENEEA. The ends were cut back, 1 base at V and 9 bases at J, with 13 bases in the middle. CDR3 amino acids: CASSLVSGSGEQFF. The CDR3 DNA is TGTGCCAGCAGCTTAGTATCCGGGAGCGGTGAGCAGTTCTTC.

The CDR3, as DNA: TGTGCCAGCAGCAAGGGACTGAGCCTAAACATTCAGTACTTC. Translated, it gives CASSKGLSLNIQYF. The rearrangement links TRBV3-1 (or the pseudogene TRBV3-2) to TRBJ2-4; D might be TRBD2 (6 bases). Germline CDR1 reads LGHDT; CDR2 reads YNNKEL (reference sequence). Trimming took off 5 bases at V and 6 bases at J, with 14 bases between the two ends. CDR3 length equals 14 residues.

This clone was found a few times. The rearrangement joins TRBV13 to TRBJ2-3, with 16 bases lining up with TRBD2. V shed 6 bases, J shed 3 bases, and the junction held 21 bases outside the gene matches. The CDR3 has 22 residues. Germline values: CDR1 PRHDT, CDR2 FYEKMQ (reference sequence). CDR3 nucleotide sequence: TGTGCCAGCAGTCTGGACAGCTGGGGACTAGCGGGAGGGCCAGATCGGACAGATACGCAGTATTTT. Its translation is CASSLDSWGLAGGPDRTDTQYF. Full variable domain (rest looked up from reference TRBV13 and TRBJ2-3): AAGVIQSPRHLIKEKRETATLKCYPIPRHDTVYWYQQGPGQDPQFLISFYEKMQSDKGSIPDRFSAQQFSDYHSELNMSSLELGDSALYFCASSLDSWGLAGGPDRTDTQYFGPGTRLTVL.

The genes are TRBV25-1 and TRBJ2-7; possible D gene TRBD2, 5 bases. This CDR3 has 16 amino acids. V lost 5 bases and J lost 5, with 22 bases in between. CDR1 and CDR2 from the germline V gene are MGHDK and SYGVNS. DNA of the CDR3: TGTGCCAGCAGTCCGCCTGGCGGGCCCACTGTCCACGAGCAGTACTTC. Encoded protein: CASSPPGGPTVHEQYF.

The chain carries TRBV5-1 and TRBJ2-3, with 12 bases aligning to TRBD2. Germline V gene sequence: CDR1 SGHRS, CDR2 YFSETQ. This CDR3 is built from 16 residues. Unmatched junction bases numbered 0, after V lost 0 bases and J lost 1 base. The DNA for the CDR3 is TGCGCCAGCAGCTTGGGACTAGCGGGAGGCACAGATACGCAGTATTTT. Protein sequence: CASSLGLAGGTDTQYF. The full variable domain, with the rest looked up from reference TRBV5-1 and TRBJ2-3, is KAGVTQTPRYLIKTRGQQVTLSCSPISGHRSVSWYQQTPGQGLQFLFEYFSETQRNKGNFPGRFSGRQFSNSRSEMNVSTLELGDSALYLCASSLGLAGGTDTQYFGPGTRLTVL.

This clone has just a few counts. The V gene is TRBV4-2, the J gene TRBJ2-7, with TRBD2 as a possible D gene (5 bases). Germline-derived CDR1 and CDR2 are LGHNA and YNFKEQ. This CDR3 has 15 residues. With 0 bases removed from V and 1 base from J, the gap between germline ends came to 10 bases. The CDR3 DNA reads as TGTGCCAGCAGCCAAGATCGAGCGGAGTCCTACGAGCAGTACTTC. Protein: CASSQDRAESYEQYF.

The J gene is TRBJ2-3, the V gene TRBV9; 8 bases are a match to TRBD1. Germline V lookup: CDR1 SGDLS, CDR2 YYNGEE. The CDR3 spans 16 residues. The ends lost 4 bases at V and 5 bases at J; junction bases unmatched: 12. The CDR3 nucleotides read TGTGCCAGCAGCCCGTTCCGGGACAGGACTCAAGATACGCAGTATTTT. The encoded protein is CASSPFRDRTQDTQYF.

The chain employs TRBV6-6 and TRBJ1-1; 7 nucleotides agree with TRBD1. The germline V gene encodes CDR1 MNHNY and CDR2 SVGAGI (reference sequence). The CDR3 contains 12 residues. The junction had 6 bases not matched to a gene; V was cut back by 7 bases and J by 7 bases. In DNA, the CDR3 is TGTGCCAGCACCCGCGGGACAGTTGAAGCTTTCTTT. Residues: CASTRGTVEAFF.

This clone came up a few times. The chain is built from TRBV28 and TRBJ1-4, with D perhaps matching TRBD1 (5 bases). V was cut by 2 bases and J by 6 bases, with 13 bases left in between. Germline CDR1 is MDHEN and CDR2 is SYDVKM. This CDR3 is built from 15 residues. The CDR3 region is CASSLGGTFHEKLFF. The CDR3 nucleotides are TGTGCCAGCAGTTTAGGGGGGACTTTCCATGAAAAACTGTTTTTT. Filled out from reference TRBV28 and TRBJ1-4, the complete variable domain reads DVKVTQSSRYLVKRTGEKVFLECVQDMDHENMFWYRQDPGLGLRLIYFSYDVKMKEKGDIPEGYSVSREKKERFSLILESASTNQTSMYLCASSLGGTFHEKLFFGSGTQLSVL.

The rearrangement links TRBV7-9 to TRBJ2-1, with 7 bases that match TRBD1. This CDR3 has 14 amino acids. Germline trimming cut 6 bases from V and 6 bases from J; bases unmatched to any gene: 8. Germline lookup yields CDR1 SEHNR and CDR2 FQNEAQ (reference sequence). The CDR3 loop reads CASRTTGKGNEQFF. The CDR3 nucleotides read TGTGCCAGCAGGACGACAGGGAAGGGCAATGAGCAGTTCTTC.

The genes are TRBV7-9 and TRBJ1-4; D possibly corresponds to TRBD1 (6 bases). Trimming stripped 5 bases from V and 7 bases from J, with 17 bases between. Germline CDR1 reads SEHNR; CDR2 reads FQNEAQ (reference sequence). The CDR3 spans 15 residues. Here the CDR3 DNA reads TGTGCCAGCAGCCTTCAGGGGTCGGGCCGTGAAAAACTGTTTTTT. The encoded protein is CASSLQGSGREKLFF.

The chain joins TRBV25-1 to TRBJ2-7; TRBD1 matches 10 bases. V lost 2 bases, J lost 4 bases, and 2 bases stayed unmatched. Germline-derived CDR1 and CDR2 are MGHDK and SYGVNS. The length of the CDR3 is 14 residues. The CDR3 spells CASSEVDRGYEQYF. For the CDR3, the DNA is TGTGCCAGCAGTGAAGTGGACAGGGGGTACGAGCAGTACTTC.

The chain is built from TRBV3-1 (or the pseudogene TRBV3-2) and TRBJ2-5; 10 positions match TRBD1. V shed 1 base and J 5 bases; nucleotides not matched to a gene: 7. Per germline, CDR1 LGHDT and CDR2 YNNKEL (reference sequence). This CDR3 spans 16 amino acids. CDR3 sequence reads: CASSQGYAGQGETQYF. For the CDR3, the DNA is TGTGCCAGCAGCCAAGGGTATGCGGGACAGGGGGAGACCCAGTACTTC.

J is TRBJ2-1 and V is TRBV28, with TRBD2 identical over 7 bases. This CDR3 has 14 amino acids. Trimming at V came to 4 bases and at J to 9 bases, leaving 9 bases not matched to a gene. Germline CDR1 reads MDHEN; CDR2 reads SYDVKM. The CDR3, as DNA: TGTGCCAGCAGTTCGCGACTAGCCGAAGGTGAGCAGTTCTTC. Translating it yields CASSSRLAEGEQFF. Full variable domain (remainder filled in from reference TRBV28 and TRBJ2-1): DVKVTQSSRYLVKRTGEKVFLECVQDMDHENMFWYRQDPGLGLRLIYFSYDVKMKEKGDIPEGYSVSREKKERFSLILESASTNQTSMYLCASSSRLAEGEQFFGPGTRLTVL.

In its sample, this clone was seen a few times. V is TRBV21-1 and J is TRBJ2-5; the D call of TRBD1 is as the table states it, not checked on the DNA. TRBV21-1 is labeled a pseudogene. The CDR3 has 14 amino acids. In DNA form, the CDR3 reads TGTGCCAGCTATGAACAGTGCCCCCAAGAGACCCAGTACTTC. This gives the protein CASYEQCPQETQYF.

This sequence joins TRBV15 and TRBJ1-5, with D uncertain. Germline loops: CDR1 LNHNV, CDR2 YYDKDF (reference sequence). The CDR3 has 13 residues. V was trimmed by 5 bases and J by 0 bases, leaving 5 bases between them. CDR3 nucleotides: TGTGCCACCAGCGTCAATAGCAATCAGCCCCAGCATTTT. Its protein product is CATSVNSNQPQHF.